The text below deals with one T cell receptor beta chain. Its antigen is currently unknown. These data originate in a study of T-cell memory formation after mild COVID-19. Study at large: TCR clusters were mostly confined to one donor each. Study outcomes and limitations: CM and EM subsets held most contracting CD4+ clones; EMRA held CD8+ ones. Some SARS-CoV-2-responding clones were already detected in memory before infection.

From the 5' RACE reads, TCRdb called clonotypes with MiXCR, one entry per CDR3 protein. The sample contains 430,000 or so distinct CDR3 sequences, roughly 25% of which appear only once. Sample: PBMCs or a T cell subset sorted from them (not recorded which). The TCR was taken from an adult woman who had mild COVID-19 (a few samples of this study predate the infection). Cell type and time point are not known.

The CDR3 DNA is TGTGCCAGCAGTTTTCTGCGGGAGTCCCCTCAAGGCACCTACGAGCAGTACTTC. Translated, it gives CASSFLRESPQGTYEQYF. J is TRBJ2-7 and V is TRBV12-3 or TRBV12-4; 7 bases are shared with TRBD2. The ends lost 3 bases at V and 2 bases at J; junction bases unmatched: 16. The CDR3 sequence is 18 residues long.